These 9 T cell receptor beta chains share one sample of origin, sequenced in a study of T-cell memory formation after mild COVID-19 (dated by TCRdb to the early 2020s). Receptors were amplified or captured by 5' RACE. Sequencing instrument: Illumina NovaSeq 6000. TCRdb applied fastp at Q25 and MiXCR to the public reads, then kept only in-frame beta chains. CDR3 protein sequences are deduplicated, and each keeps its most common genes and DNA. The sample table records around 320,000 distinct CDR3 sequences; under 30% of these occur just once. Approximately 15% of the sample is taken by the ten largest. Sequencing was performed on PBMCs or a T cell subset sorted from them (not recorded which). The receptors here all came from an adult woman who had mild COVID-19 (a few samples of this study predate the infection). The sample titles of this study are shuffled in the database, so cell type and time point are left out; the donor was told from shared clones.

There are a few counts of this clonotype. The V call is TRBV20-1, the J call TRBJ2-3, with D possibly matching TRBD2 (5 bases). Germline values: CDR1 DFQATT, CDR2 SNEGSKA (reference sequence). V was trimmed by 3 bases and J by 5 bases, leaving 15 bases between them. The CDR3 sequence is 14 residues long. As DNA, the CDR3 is TGCAGTGCTAGGGCTAGTAGAGGGATAGATACGCAGTATTTT. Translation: CSARASRGIDTQYF.

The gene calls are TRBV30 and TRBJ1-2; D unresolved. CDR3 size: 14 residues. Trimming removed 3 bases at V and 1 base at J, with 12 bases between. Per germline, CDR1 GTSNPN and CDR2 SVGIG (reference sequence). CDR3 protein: CAWSLTPRNYGYTF. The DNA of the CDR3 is TGTGCCTGGAGCCTAACCCCCCGTAACTATGGCTACACCTTC.

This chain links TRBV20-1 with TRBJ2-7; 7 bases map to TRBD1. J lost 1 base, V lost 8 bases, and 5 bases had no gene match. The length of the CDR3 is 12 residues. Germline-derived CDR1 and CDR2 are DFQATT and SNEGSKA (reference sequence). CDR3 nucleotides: TGCAGTACCCGGGACAGTTCCTACGAGCAGTACTTC. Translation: CSTRDSSYEQYF.

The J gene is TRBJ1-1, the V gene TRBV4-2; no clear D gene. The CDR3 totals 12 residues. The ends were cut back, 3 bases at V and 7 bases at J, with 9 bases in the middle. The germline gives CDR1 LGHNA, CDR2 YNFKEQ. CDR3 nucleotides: TGTGCCAGCAGCCACCACAACTATGAAGCTTTCTTT. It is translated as CASSHHNYEAFF.

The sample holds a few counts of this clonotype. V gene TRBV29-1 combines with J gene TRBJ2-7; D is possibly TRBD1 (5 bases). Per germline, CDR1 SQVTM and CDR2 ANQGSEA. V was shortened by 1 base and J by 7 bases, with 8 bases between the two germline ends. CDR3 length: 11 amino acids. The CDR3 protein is CSVEAQGEQYF. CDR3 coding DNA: TGCAGCGTTGAAGCCCAGGGTGAGCAGTACTTC.

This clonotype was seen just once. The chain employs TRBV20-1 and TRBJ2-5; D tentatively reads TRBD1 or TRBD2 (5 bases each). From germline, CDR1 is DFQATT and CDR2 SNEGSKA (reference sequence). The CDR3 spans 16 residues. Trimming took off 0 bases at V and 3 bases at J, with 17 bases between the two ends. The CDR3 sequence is CSARDVRDQVEETQYF. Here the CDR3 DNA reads TGCAGTGCTAGAGATGTACGGGACCAGGTGGAAGAGACCCAGTACTTC.

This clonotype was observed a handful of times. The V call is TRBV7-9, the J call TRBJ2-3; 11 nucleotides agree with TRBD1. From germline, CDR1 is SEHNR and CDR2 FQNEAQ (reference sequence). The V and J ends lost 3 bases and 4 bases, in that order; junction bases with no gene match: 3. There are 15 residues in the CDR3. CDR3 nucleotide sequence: TGTGCCAGCAGCTTCGGGACAGGGGGACCAGATACGCAGTATTTT. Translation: CASSFGTGGPDTQYF.

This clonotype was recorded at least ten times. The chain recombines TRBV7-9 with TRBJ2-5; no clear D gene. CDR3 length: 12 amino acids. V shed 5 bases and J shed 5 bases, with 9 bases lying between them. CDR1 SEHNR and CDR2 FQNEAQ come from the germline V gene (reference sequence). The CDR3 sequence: CASSPVGETQYF. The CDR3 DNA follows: TGTGCCAGCAGCCCCGTGGGTGAGACCCAGTACTTC.

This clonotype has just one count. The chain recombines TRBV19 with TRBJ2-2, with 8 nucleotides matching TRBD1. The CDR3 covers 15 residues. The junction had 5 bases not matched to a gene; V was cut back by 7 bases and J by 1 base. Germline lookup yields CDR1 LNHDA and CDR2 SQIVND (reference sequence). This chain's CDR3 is CASKVGTGNTGELFF. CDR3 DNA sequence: TGTGCCAGTAAGGTCGGGACAGGGAACACCGGGGAGCTGTTTTTT.